This TCR beta chain was sequenced during a study of patients and donors after allogeneic stem cell transplantation. A single record per CDR3 protein comes from TCRdb applying MiXCR to the RT-PCR reads. The repertoire consists of approximately 150,000 distinct CDR3 sequences, with approximately 22% occurring once and the leading ten covering 26%. In germline, CDR1 is SGHAT, CDR2 FQNNGV. The CDR3 is 16 amino acids. Deletions cut 2 bases from V and 3 bases from J, with 14 bases between. This chain connects TRBV11-2 to TRBJ2-1, with D maybe TRBD2 (5 bases). The source is a human donor who was either an allogeneic HSCT recipient or a stem cell or donor lymphocyte infusion donor (not recorded which). It is not recorded whose cells these are; they may come from a transplant donor. Source material: blood, either unsorted or a sorted T cell fraction (not recorded which). The CDR3, as DNA: TGTGCCAGCAGCTTAAACGGGATAAGCCACTACAATGAGCAGTTCTTC. Encoded protein: CASSLNGISHYNEQFF.